Listed below are T cell receptor beta chains from one sample, sequenced in a study of blood T cell repertoires in COVID-19. Clones were sequenced by immunoSEQ multiplex PCR, and TCRdb holds only the in-frame ones, with some missing. The sample has 140,000 to 150,000 clones; about 87% are singletons. Sequencing was performed on peripheral blood. These receptors originate from a human donor in a cohort sampled during active COVID-19. CDR3s include the opening cysteine and the closing phenylalanine or tryptophan. D genes are given only for firm matches. Some rows mark clone size as missing; the rest say once, few, many or name a class of expanded clone.

J,size,V,D,CDR3,DNA
TRBJ2-3,-,TRBV7-9,TRBD2,CASSLAPSGHSTDTQYF,TGTGCCAGCAGCTTAGCCCCTAGCGGTCATAGCACAGATACGCAGTATTTT
TRBJ2-5,-,TRBV7-3,TRBD1,CASSPGRTGGETQYF,TGTGCCAGCAGCCCCGGACGGACAGGGGGGGAGACCCAGTACTTC
TRBJ2-3,-,TRBV14,TRBD2,CASSQRLAGETDTQYF,TGTGCCAGCAGCCAGCGACTAGCGGGAGAAACAGATACGCAGTATTTT
TRBJ1-5,once,TRBV30,TRBD1,CAWSSDRDQPQHF,TGTGCCTGGAGTTCGGACAGGGACCAGCCCCAGCATTTT
TRBJ2-1,-,TRBV19,TRBD1,CASRPPRTGGLYNEQFF,TGTGCCAGTAGACCCCCTCGGACAGGGGGATTGTACAATGAGCAGTTCTTC
TRBJ2-1,-,TRBV7-8,TRBD2,CASSFIRASGRLEQFF,TGTGCCAGCAGCTTCATCCGGGCTAGCGGGAGATTGGAGCAGTTCTTC
TRBJ2-2,-,TRBV21-1,-,CASSKRRQGNTGELFF,TGTGCCAGCAGCAAGCGGAGACAGGGGAACACCGGGGAGCTGTTTTTT
TRBJ1-3,-,TRBV2,-,CASREQVSGNTIYF,TGTGCCAGCAGGGAACAGGTATCTGGAAACACCATATATTTT
TRBJ1-6,-,TRBV7-9,-,CASSRDIDLNSPLHF,TGTGCCAGCAGCCGAGACATCGACCTTAATTCACCCCTCCACTTT
TRBJ1-3,-,TRBV30,TRBD1,CAWSLQRQGAGNTIYF,TGTGCCTGGAGTCTCCAGCGGCAGGGGGCTGGAAACACCATATATTTT
TRBJ2-3,-,TRBV6-2/TRBV6-3,TRBD1,CASSPRGTGYTDTQYF,TGTGCCAGCAGTCCAAGGGGGACAGGATACACAGATACGCAGTATTTT
TRBJ1-2,-,TRBV27,-,CASSLGGGYGYTF,TGTGCCAGCAGTTTGGGGGGGGGTTATGGCTACACCTTC
TRBJ1-5,-,TRBV12-3/TRBV12-4,-,CASSLWGRQPQHF,TGTGCCAGCAGTTTATGGGGGCGGCAGCCCCAGCATTTT
TRBJ1-5,-,TRBV15,-,CATSRGAPTQPQHF,TGTGCCACCAGCAGAGGGGCACCCACTCAGCCCCAGCATTTT
TRBJ2-1,once,TRBV3-1/TRBV3-2,-,CASSPSQAYNEQFF,TGTGCCAGCAGCCCCAGCCAGGCTTACAATGAGCAGTTCTTC
TRBJ2-1,-,TRBV9,-,CASSVGTIIWMKQFF,TGTGCCAGCAGCGTAGGGACTATAATATGGATGAAGCAGTTCTTC
TRBJ1-2,-,TRBV4-3,-,CASSQGYRNNYGYTF,TGCGCCAGCAGCCAAGGCTACAGAAATAACTATGGCTACACCTTC
TRBJ2-2,-,TRBV5-4,TRBD2,CASSLASGANTGELFF,TGTGCCAGCAGCTTGGCTAGCGGGGCGAACACCGGGGAGCTGTTTTTT
TRBJ2-6,-,TRBV5-1,-,CASSFTGPGVLTF,TGCGCCAGCAGCTTTACAGGGCCTGGGGTCCTGACTTTC
TRBJ1-4,-,TRBV29-1,-,CSASGAGGEKLFF,TGCAGCGCCTCAGGGGCGGGAGGTGAAAAACTGTTTTTT
TRBJ1-2,-,TRBV29-1,-,CSVGGGNYGYTF,TGCAGCGTGGGCGGCGGTAACTATGGCTACACCTTC